The entry below gives a single T cell receptor beta chain sequence along with its context. Its specificity is not known. V lost 6 bases and J lost 4, with 10 bases in between. The CDR3 runs to 12 residues. From germline, CDR1 is DFQATT and CDR2 SNEGSKA (reference sequence). Unique molecular identifiers were incorporated when the TCRbeta library was constructed. TCRdb analysed the PCR reads with MiXCR anew, one entry per CDR3 protein. The profile shows 450,000 to 550,000 distinct CDR3 sequences, approximately 10% of them singletons. This sample was taken from a study of T-cell reconstitution after alpha-beta-depleted transplantation in children. Findings of the study overall: T-cell numbers and diversity one year post-transplant derived largely from freshly generated T cells.

This clonotype was obtained from a female patient aged 2 to 10 who had a stem cell transplant for aplastic anemia, so the T cells may come from the graft donor. The chain carries TRBV20-1 and TRBJ2-1, with D unresolved. The sequencing here drew on PBMCs, mostly from graft donor cells, taken 180 days after TCRalphabeta/CD19-depleted stem cell transplant. CDR3 region: CSASPEYNEQFF. As DNA, the CDR3 is TGCAGTGCCAGCCCTGAGTACAATGAGCAGTTCTTC.